The present TCR beta chain was sequenced within a study of blood T cells in healthy people across ages. General observations from the study: CMV status of donors was not determined, possibly confounding expanded clonotype changes. Those diversity estimates obtained from one million T cells were thought to be underestimates.

Then a second PCR, running roughly 7 to 11 cycles, was carried out with a sample-barcoded 5' primer and a J-beta primer mix. Each cDNA molecule carried a tag from a template-switch adaptor that contained 12 random nucleotides. MiXCR, applied by TCRdb to the 5' RACE reads, yields one record per CDR3 protein. The sample shows some 760,000 distinct CDR3 sequences, 20% to 25% of them seen only once. This CDR3 contains 12 residues. The germline V and J ends were trimmed by 4 bases and 1 base, with 7 bases remaining between them. In germline, CDR1 is SQVTM, CDR2 ANQGSEA. In its sample, this clonotype was seen many times. Its target is not known. These same data were also listed under a study on T cells of mothers and their children. That source notes: Sequencing returned over 8 million TCR beta CDR3 reads per mother and 3 million to 3.5 million per child.

This TCR was sampled from a boy between 10 and 17 years old in good health. The sequencing sample was made of blood. The V and J genes are TRBV29-1 and TRBJ1-1; no clear D. The CDR3 DNA sequence: TGCAGCGTTGCAACGAGGAACACTGAAGCTTTCTTT. Translation gives CSVATRNTEAFF.